This T cell receptor (beta chain) comes out of a study of blood T cell repertoires in COVID-19. Study in general: Spain, Italy and the United States supplied samples that represented acute and convalescent COVID-19. T cells, B-cell-depleted T cells, or PBMCs provided the cDNA or gDNA that served as material.

The germline V gene encodes CDR1 LNHDA and CDR2 SQIVND (reference sequence). The CDR3 extends over 14 amino acids. The V segment lost 4 bases and the J segment 4 bases; nucleotides outside the gene matches: 1. The method was immunoSEQ multiplex PCR; TCRdb's version includes in-frame clones alone and lacks a portion of them. The table records 200,000 to 250,000 clones, around 83% of them present only once. The receptor was isolated from a man aged 45 to 65 with active or convalescent COVID-19. The chain is built from TRBV19 and TRBJ2-7, with 13 positions matching TRBD2. What was sequenced was peripheral blood. The CDR3 coding sequence is TGTGCCAGTAGTACGACTAGCGGGAGGTACGAGCAGTACTTC. Its translation: CASSTTSGRYEQYF.